This is a list of T cell receptor beta chains from one sample in a study of human T cells and chemical hapten exposure. In TCRdb, the RACE reads were re-called with MiXCR into one record per CDR3 protein. Of 200,000 to 300,000 distinct CDR3 sequences detected, 8.6% appear once; the ten largest clones hold less than 3%. Sequencing used whole blood, obtained in connection with sensitization to the hapten diphenylcyclopropenone (DPC). These receptors were collected from a woman aged 40 to 50 with alopecia areata. Some clones in this sample may be carry-over from other donors' samples. Each CDR3 is given with its conserved first and last residue. The order of the fields is D gene, V gene, J gene, clone size, CDR3 DNA, CDR3 protein. The D gene is left open where the match is weak. Clone sizes are given selectively: once, few, many, or a class where the clone is expanded.

D: NA
V: TRBV6-5
J: TRBJ2-5
size: NA
DNA: TGTGCCAGCTTTCAGACAGCAAAAGAGACCCAGTACTTC
CDR3: CASFQTAKETQYF

D: NA
V: TRBV5-4
J: TRBJ1-1
size: NA
DNA: TGTGCCAGCAGCTCGGGCCGGATGTTCGCTGAAGCTTTCTTT
CDR3: CASSSGRMFAEAFF

D: TRBD1
V: TRBV20-1
J: TRBJ2-7
size: few
DNA: TGCAGTGCTAGGAAGGGACAGGCAGCCTCCTACGAGCAGTACTTC
CDR3: CSARKGQAASYEQYF

D: NA
V: TRBV5-6
J: TRBJ2-5
size: NA
DNA: TGTGCCAGCAGCTTTGGGGTCGGGCAAGAGACCCAGTACTTC
CDR3: CASSFGVGQETQYF

D: NA
V: TRBV28
J: TRBJ1-1
size: many
DNA: TGTGCCAGCAGTTACACTGAAGCTTTCTTT
CDR3: CASSYTEAFF

D: NA
V: TRBV7-2
J: TRBJ1-1
size: few
DNA: TGTGCCAGCAGCTCGACGGGACAGAACACTGAAGCTTTCTTT
CDR3: CASSSTGQNTEAFF

D: NA
V: TRBV6-5
J: TRBJ2-7
size: NA
DNA: TGTGCCAGCAGTTACGGGGGACATAGCTCCTACGAGCAGTACTTC
CDR3: CASSYGGHSSYEQYF

D: NA
V: TRBV7-3
J: TRBJ1-1
size: few
DNA: TGTGCCAGCAGCTTGGCCTCCGGGGGCGCTGAAGCTTTCTTT
CDR3: CASSLASGGAEAFF

D: NA
V: TRBV7-2
J: TRBJ2-3
size: many
DNA: TGTGCCAGCACATCTCTAGGCACAGATACGCAGTATTTT
CDR3: CASTSLGTDTQYF

D: TRBD2
V: TRBV7-2
J: TRBJ2-1
size: NA
DNA: TGTGCCAGCAGCCACGGAGCGGGAGTAATAGGTAATGAGCAGTTCTTC
CDR3: CASSHGAGVIGNEQFF

D: TRBD1
V: TRBV12-3/TRBV12-4
J: TRBJ2-7
size: NA
DNA: TGTGCCAGCAGTTTGGGACAGGGACCTTCCTACGAGCAGTACTTC
CDR3: CASSLGQGPSYEQYF